This entry describes one TCR beta chain. Its antigen remains unidentified. CDR1 MNHEY and CDR2 SVGAGI come from the germline V gene. The V end was cut by 4 bases, the J end by 1 base, with 13 bases between. The CDR3 has 16 amino acids. Using immunoSEQ multiplex PCR, the repertoire was profiled, and TCRdb retains in-frame clones only, with some absent. This table holds roughly 40,000 clones, around nine tenths found once. The sample originates from a study of STAT3 mutations in large granular lymphocyte leukemia. In the study overall: Roughly half of the longitudinally sequenced T-LGLL patients carried detectable canonical activating STAT3 mutations. Over half of T-LGLL patients had one or more immunosuppressive regimens. General observations from the study: At least one immunodominant TCR beta clonotype appeared in every T-cell large granular lymphocyte leukemia patient. Suggested: STAT3 mutation was not the ancestral event for these clonal expansions. Some patients had persisting codominant clonotypes that could mask small clones.

Material: PBMCs. This chain joins TRBV6-5 and TRBJ2-2; D gene unclear. The TCR originated in a human donor with T large granular lymphocyte leukemia. Some clones in this sample may be carry-over from other donors' samples. The CDR3 here is CASSFGRSGNTGELFF. CDR3 DNA sequence: TGTGCCAGCAGTTTTGGACGGTCGGGGAACACCGGGGAGCTGTTTTTT.